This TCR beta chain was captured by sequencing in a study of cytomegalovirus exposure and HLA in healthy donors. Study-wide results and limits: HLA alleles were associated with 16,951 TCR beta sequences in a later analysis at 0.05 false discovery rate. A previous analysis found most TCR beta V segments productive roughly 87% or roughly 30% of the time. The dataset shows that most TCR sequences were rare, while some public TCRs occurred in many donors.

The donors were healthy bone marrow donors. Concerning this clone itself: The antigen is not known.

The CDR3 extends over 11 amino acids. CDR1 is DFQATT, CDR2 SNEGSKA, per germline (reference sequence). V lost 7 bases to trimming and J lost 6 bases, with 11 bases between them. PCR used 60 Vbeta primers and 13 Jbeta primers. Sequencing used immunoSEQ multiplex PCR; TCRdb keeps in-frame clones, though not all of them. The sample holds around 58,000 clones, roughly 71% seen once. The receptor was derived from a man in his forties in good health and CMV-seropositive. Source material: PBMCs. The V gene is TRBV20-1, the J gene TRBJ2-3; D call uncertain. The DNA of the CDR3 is TGCAGTGTTACCTCCTATGATACGCAGTATTTT. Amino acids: CSVTSYDTQYF.